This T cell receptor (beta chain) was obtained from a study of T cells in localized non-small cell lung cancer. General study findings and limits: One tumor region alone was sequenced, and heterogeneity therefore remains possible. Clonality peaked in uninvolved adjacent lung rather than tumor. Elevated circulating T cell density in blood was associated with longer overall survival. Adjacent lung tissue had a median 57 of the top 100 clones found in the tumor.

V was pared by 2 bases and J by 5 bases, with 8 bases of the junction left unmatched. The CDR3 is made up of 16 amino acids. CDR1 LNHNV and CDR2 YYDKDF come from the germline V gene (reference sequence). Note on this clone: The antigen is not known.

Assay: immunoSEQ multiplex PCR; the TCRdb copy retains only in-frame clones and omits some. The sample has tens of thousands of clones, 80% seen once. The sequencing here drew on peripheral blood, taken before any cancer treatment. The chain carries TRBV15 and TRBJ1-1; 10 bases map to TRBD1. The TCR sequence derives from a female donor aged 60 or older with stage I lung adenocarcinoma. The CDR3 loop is CATSRHTGTGATEAFF. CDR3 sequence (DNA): TGTGCCACCAGCAGACATACCGGGACAGGGGCTACTGAAGCTTTCTTT.